The clone carrying this T cell receptor beta chain came up a few times. TCRdb independently ran MiXCR on the RT-PCR reads; one entry per CDR3 protein. Of about 960,000 distinct CDR3 sequences in the sample, over 15% are singletons; the top ten hold 5.5% to 6.5%. The data stem from a study of patients and donors after allogeneic stem cell transplantation. This receptor was identified in a human donor who was either an allogeneic HSCT recipient or a stem cell or donor lymphocyte infusion donor (not recorded which). It is not recorded whose cells these are; they may come from a transplant donor. Sequenced input: blood, either unsorted or a sorted T cell fraction (not recorded which).

The DNA of the CDR3 is TGTGCCAGCAGCTTGGAGGATCGAACCAATGAGCAGTTCTTC. This gives the protein CASSLEDRTNEQFF. This chain joins TRBV7-3 and TRBJ2-1; weak D call: TRBD2 (5 bases). This CDR3 has 14 residues. Germline V lookup: CDR1 SGHTA, CDR2 FQGTGA. V lost 3 bases and J lost 6, with 12 bases in between.